The 18 T cell receptor beta chains given below trace back to one sample, sequenced in a study of OX40 agonist ivuxolimab in advanced cancers. Sequenced by immunoSEQ multiplex PCR; TCRdb stores in-frame clones only, minus some. Of 70,000 to 95,000 clones detected, roughly 92% appear once; the ten largest clones hold around 2.5%. This specimen consisted of CD4+ or CD8+ T cells sorted from blood, obtained in a trial of the OX40 agonist ivuxolimab. The receptors here all came from an adult with an advanced solid tumor such as melanoma, head and neck, liver or kidney cancer.

The chain carries TRBV30 and TRBJ2-2, with 7 positions matching TRBD2. Unmatched junction bases numbered 10, after V lost 0 bases and J lost 3 bases. CDR3 length equals 17 residues. Germline lookup yields CDR1 GTSNPN and CDR2 SVGIG (reference sequence). The CDR3 loop is CAWSVGVGGPYTGELFF. CDR3 bases: TGTGCCTGGAGTGTAGGGGTGGGAGGGCCGTACACCGGGGAGCTGTTTTTT.

This chain links TRBV13 with TRBJ2-1; D gene uncertain. The CDR3 loop spans 11 amino acids. Trimming shortened V by 3 bases and J by 8 bases, and 5 bases separated the two germline ends. CDR1 is PRHDT, CDR2 FYEKMQ, per germline (reference sequence). CDR3 amino acids: CASSFGYEQFF. CDR3 coding DNA: TGTGCCAGCAGCTTCGGGTATGAGCAGTTCTTC.

This chain's CDR3 is CASSFRGHQPQHF. The CDR3 DNA is TGTGCCAGCAGTTTCCGGGGGCATCAGCCCCAGCATTTT. The chain recombines TRBV27 with TRBJ1-5, with D perhaps matching TRBD1 (6 bases). V was pared by 3 bases and J by 5 bases, with 8 bases between. The length of the CDR3 is 13 residues. Germline V gene data show CDR1 as MNHEY and CDR2 as SMNVEV (reference sequence).

The genes are TRBV6-1 and TRBJ2-7; no clear D. V dropped 1 base and J dropped 0 bases, with 10 bases sitting between them. There are 15 residues in the CDR3. Germline CDR1 MNHNS, CDR2 SASEGT. CDR3 nucleotides: TGTGCCAGCAGTGAAGGGTGGCTCCTCTCCTACGAGCAGTACTTC. Protein product: CASSEGWLLSYEQYF.

The rearrangement links TRBV15 to TRBJ2-1; TRBD2 matches 14 bases. Trimming at V came to 4 bases and at J to 0 bases, leaving 8 bases not matched to a gene. Germline V gene lookup returns CDR1 LNHNV and CDR2 YYDKDF (reference sequence). This CDR3 comprises 19 residues. Written as DNA, the CDR3 is TGTGCCACCAGCATCCCGGGACTAGCGGGAGTGGGCTCCTACAATGAGCAGTTCTTC. Protein: CATSIPGLAGVGSYNEQFF.

This chain links TRBV5-4 with TRBJ2-7; D is possibly TRBD1 (7 bases). The CDR3 extends over 12 amino acids. The germline gives CDR1 SGHNT, CDR2 YYREEE (reference sequence). V was cut by 6 bases and J by 6 bases, with 13 bases left in between. CDR3 sequence (DNA): TGTGCCAGCAATCTTCAGGGGGGCGAGCAGTACTTC. Translated: CASNLQGGEQYF.

The CDR3 region has the DNA TGCGCCAGCAGCCAATTCAGGGCCCTGAACACCGGGGAGCTGTTTTTT. It specifies CASSQFRALNTGELFF. The rearrangement links TRBV4-3 to TRBJ2-2, with D perhaps TRBD1 (5 bases). Germline CDR1 reads LGHNA; CDR2 reads YSLEER. This CDR3 region has 16 residues. Trimming left V 2 bases short and J 1 base short, with 11 bases between.

The J gene is TRBJ1-2, the V gene TRBV2; 11 bases map to TRBD1. Germline CDR1 is SNHLY and CDR2 is FYNNEI. Germline trimming cut 4 bases from V and 1 base from J; bases unmatched to any gene: 5. This CDR3 contains 16 residues. CDR3: CASSAGQGVLNYGYTF. DNA for the CDR3: TGTGCCAGCAGTGCGGGACAGGGGGTCCTTAACTATGGCTACACCTTC.

For the CDR3, the DNA is TGCGCCAGCAGCCTCGGGCAGGGGCCCAAAAACATTCAGTACTTC. This codes for CASSLGQGPKNIQYF. This chain connects TRBV4-1 to TRBJ2-4; D is perhaps TRBD1 (6 bases). Looked up from germline, CDR1 is MGHRA and CDR2 is YSYEKL. The germline V and J ends were trimmed by 4 bases and 2 bases, with 12 bases remaining between them. This CDR3 is 15 amino acids long.

The chain carries TRBV5-1 and TRBJ2-3; possibly TRBD2 for D (6 bases). CDR1 is SGHRS, CDR2 YFSETQ, per germline. Trimming took off 4 bases at V and 4 bases at J, with 16 bases between the two ends. CDR3 size: 15 residues. This chain's CDR3 is CASSRPSSAADTQYF. The CDR3 nucleotides read TGCGCCAGCAGCCGACCCTCTAGCGCGGCAGATACGCAGTATTTT.

The chain couples TRBV15 to TRBJ1-3; unclear D gene. This CDR3 contains 14 residues. Trimming pared 3 bases from V and 4 bases from J, leaving 10 bases between. Looked up from germline, CDR1 is LNHNV and CDR2 is YYDKDF (reference sequence). CDR3 amino acids: CATSSPTPGNTIYF. The CDR3 DNA sequence: TGTGCCACCAGCAGTCCTACGCCGGGAAACACCATATATTTT.

This CDR3 is CASTRDGSYEQYF. DNA for the CDR3: TGTGCCAGCACCCGGGACGGTTCCTACGAGCAGTACTTC. J is TRBJ2-7 and V is TRBV6-5; D may correspond to TRBD1 or TRBD2 (5 bases each). The CDR3 extends over 13 amino acids. CDR1 is MNHEY, CDR2 SVGAGI, per germline. Trimming left V 7 bases short and J 1 base short, with 11 bases between.

The chain combines TRBV29-1 with TRBJ2-2; D is perhaps TRBD2 (6 bases). V lost 6 bases and J lost 3, with 20 bases in between. This CDR3 is 16 amino acids long. Germline V CDR1 and CDR2: SQVTM, ANQGSEA. As DNA, the CDR3 is TGCAGCGTAGCCGGCGGGCGGGAATTAGACACCGGGGAGCTGTTTTTT. Translation gives CSVAGGRELDTGELFF.

The chain joins TRBV6-6 to TRBJ1-3; no clear D. The CDR3 covers 13 residues. V lost 6 bases to trimming and J lost 4 bases, with 10 bases between them. Germline V gene lookup returns CDR1 MNHNY and CDR2 SVGAGI (reference sequence). The CDR3 sequence is CASSQGFGNTIYF. DNA of the CDR3: TGTGCCAGCAGCCAAGGGTTCGGAAACACCATATATTTT.

The chain has TRBV29-1 and TRBJ2-7, with D possibly TRBD1 on 6 matching bases. The CDR3 sequence is 13 residues long. Germline CDR1 reads SQVTM; CDR2 reads ANQGSEA. With 4 bases removed from V and 2 bases from J, the gap between germline ends came to 12 bases. CDR3 coding DNA: TGCAGCGTTGGATCCCGGGACACCTACGAGCAGTACTTC. Translation gives CSVGSRDTYEQYF.

The chain recombines TRBV5-5 with TRBJ1-3; the D is unclear. Between the trimmed V and J ends, which lost 4 bases and 0 bases, there was a span of 14 bases. CDR1 and CDR2 from the germline V gene are SGHKS and YYEKEE (reference sequence). This CDR3 contains 16 residues. CDR3 protein: CASSDRPGTSGNTIYF. The CDR3 region has the DNA TGTGCCAGCAGCGACCGACCGGGAACCTCTGGAAACACCATATATTTT. The variable domain in full, with the rest retrieved from reference TRBV5-5 and TRBJ1-3, is DAGVTQSPTHLIKTRGQQVTLRCSPISGHKSVSWYQQVLGQGPQFIFQYYEKEERGRGNFPDRFSARQFPNYSSELNVNALLLGDSALYLCASSDRPGTSGNTIYFGEGSWLTVV.

The chain couples TRBV11-3 to TRBJ1-5; 7 bases fit TRBD1. Trimming removed 5 bases from V and 11 bases from J; junction bases left unmatched: 12. The length of the CDR3 is 14 residues. Germline V CDR1 and CDR2: SGHNT, YENEEA. Written as DNA, the CDR3 is TGTGCCAGCAGCCCCGGGACAGCGGGAAGGGCCCAGCATTTT. It specifies CASSPGTAGRAQHF.

The chain carries TRBV6-5 and TRBJ1-1; possibly TRBD1 for D (6 bases). CDR3 length: 12 amino acids. V was trimmed by 6 bases and J by 8 bases, leaving 13 bases between them. Germline loops: CDR1 MNHEY, CDR2 SVGAGI. The CDR3 here is CASSSGGLEAFF. CDR3 nucleotides: TGTGCCAGCAGCTCCGGGGGCCTCGAAGCTTTCTTT.